A selection of T cell receptor beta chains follows, all from one sample in a study of blood T cell repertoires in COVID-19. Libraries were prepared by immunoSEQ multiplex PCR; TCRdb keeps only in-frame clonotypes and omits some of them. The sample shows around 250,000 clones, approximately 86% of them seen only once. Sequenced input: peripheral blood. Receptor source: a human donor in a cohort sampled during active COVID-19. Each CDR3 is given with its conserved first and last residue. The D gene is left open where the match is weak. Expanded clones are given a class, and other clones once, few, many or no size at all.

J gene: TRBJ1-4
clone size: -
V gene: TRBV7-2
D gene: TRBD1
CDR3 protein: CASSSPAGTGGEKLFF
CDR3 DNA: TGTGCCAGCAGCTCCCCGGCCGGGACAGGTGGCGAAAAACTGTTTTTT

J gene: TRBJ2-7
clone size: -
V gene: TRBV10-3
D gene: -
CDR3 protein: CAISGGTGVYEQYF
CDR3 DNA: TGTGCCATCAGTGGGGGGACTGGAGTCTACGAGCAGTACTTC

J gene: TRBJ1-2
clone size: -
V gene: TRBV2
D gene: TRBD1
CDR3 protein: CASRVDRSYTF
CDR3 DNA: TGTGCCAGCAGGGTGGACAGGAGCTACACCTTC

J gene: TRBJ1-1
clone size: -
V gene: TRBV5-6
D gene: TRBD1
CDR3 protein: CASSLDRGQGGAFF
CDR3 DNA: TGTGCCAGCAGTTTGGACAGGGGGCAAGGTGGAGCTTTCTTT

J gene: TRBJ1-2
clone size: -
V gene: TRBV30
D gene: -
CDR3 protein: CASDLNDPWGDYGYTF
CDR3 DNA: TGTGCCAGCGATTTGAACGACCCCTGGGGGGACTATGGCTACACCTTC

J gene: TRBJ1-3
clone size: -
V gene: TRBV27
D gene: -
CDR3 protein: CASSLRLGGNTIYF
CDR3 DNA: TGTGCCAGCAGCCTCCGGCTAGGCGGAAACACCATATATTTT

J gene: TRBJ1-1
clone size: -
V gene: TRBV18
D gene: -
CDR3 protein: CASSPPNLAGTEAFF
CDR3 DNA: TGTGCCAGCTCACCACCCAATTTAGCGGGCACTGAAGCTTTCTTT

J gene: TRBJ1-1
clone size: -
V gene: TRBV4-3
D gene: -
CDR3 protein: CASSQDIGDTEAFF
CDR3 DNA: TGCGCCAGCAGCCAAGATATAGGGGACACTGAAGCTTTCTTT

J gene: TRBJ1-4
clone size: -
V gene: TRBV5-6
D gene: TRBD1
CDR3 protein: CASSRTGDEKLFF
CDR3 DNA: TGTGCCAGCAGCAGGACAGGGGATGAAAAACTGTTTTTT

J gene: TRBJ1-2
clone size: -
V gene: TRBV30
D gene: -
CDR3 protein: CAWSVLGRYTF
CDR3 DNA: TGTGCCTGGAGTGTACTAGGACGGTACACCTTC

J gene: TRBJ2-7
clone size: -
V gene: TRBV2
D gene: -
CDR3 protein: CASSVDRRREQYF
CDR3 DNA: TGTGCCAGCAGTGTGGACAGACGGCGAGAGCAGTACTTC

J gene: TRBJ1-3
clone size: -
V gene: TRBV6-5
D gene: -
CDR3 protein: CASSLGGRLGNTIYF
CDR3 DNA: TGTGCCAGCAGTTTAGGGGGACGTCTCGGAAACACCATATATTTT

J gene: TRBJ2-7
clone size: -
V gene: TRBV30
D gene: TRBD2
CDR3 protein: CAWSPWTAGGSYEQYF
CDR3 DNA: TGTGCCTGGAGTCCATGGACAGCGGGAGGCTCCTACGAGCAGTACTTC

J gene: TRBJ1-1
clone size: few
V gene: TRBV5-6
D gene: TRBD1
CDR3 protein: CASSTGGDRGHTEAFF
CDR3 DNA: TGTGCCAGCAGCACCGGGGGGGACAGGGGCCACACTGAAGCTTTCTTT

J gene: TRBJ1-5
clone size: -
V gene: TRBV5-8
D gene: TRBD1
CDR3 protein: CASSKGDRAYSLHSNQPQHF
CDR3 DNA: TGTGCCAGCAGCAAGGGGGACAGGGCATATTCCCTCCATAGCAATCAGCCCCAGCATTTT

J gene: TRBJ2-3
clone size: once
V gene: TRBV11-2
D gene: TRBD1
CDR3 protein: CASSSWTGSSTDTQYF
CDR3 DNA: TGTGCCAGCAGCTCCTGGACAGGAAGCTCCACAGATACGCAGTATTTT

J gene: TRBJ1-1
clone size: few
V gene: TRBV19
D gene: -
CDR3 protein: CASSLDGEDTEAFF
CDR3 DNA: TGTGCCAGTAGTTTGGACGGGGAGGACACTGAAGCTTTCTTT

J gene: TRBJ2-7
clone size: few
V gene: TRBV6-1
D gene: -
CDR3 protein: CASSEGLQSSYEQYF
CDR3 DNA: TGTGCCAGCAGTGAAGGGTTACAGAGCTCCTACGAGCAGTACTTC

J gene: TRBJ1-1
clone size: -
V gene: TRBV18
D gene: -
CDR3 protein: CASSPVKGGTEAFF
CDR3 DNA: TGTGCCAGCTCACCTGTGAAAGGAGGCACTGAAGCTTTCTTT

J gene: TRBJ2-3
clone size: -
V gene: TRBV2
D gene: TRBD2
CDR3 protein: CASRWSGGFSSGTDTQYF
CDR3 DNA: TGTGCCAGCAGGTGGAGCGGGGGGTTCTCGTCTGGCACAGATACGCAGTATTTT

J gene: TRBJ2-3
clone size: -
V gene: TRBV29-1
D gene: -
CDR3 protein: CSVHRPGEDTQYF
CDR3 DNA: TGCAGCGTCCACCGCCCGGGGGAAGATACGCAGTATTTT

J gene: TRBJ2-7
clone size: -
V gene: TRBV28
D gene: -
CDR3 protein: CASSLDSTYEQYF
CDR3 DNA: TGTGCCAGCAGTTTAGACAGTACGTACGAGCAGTACTTC